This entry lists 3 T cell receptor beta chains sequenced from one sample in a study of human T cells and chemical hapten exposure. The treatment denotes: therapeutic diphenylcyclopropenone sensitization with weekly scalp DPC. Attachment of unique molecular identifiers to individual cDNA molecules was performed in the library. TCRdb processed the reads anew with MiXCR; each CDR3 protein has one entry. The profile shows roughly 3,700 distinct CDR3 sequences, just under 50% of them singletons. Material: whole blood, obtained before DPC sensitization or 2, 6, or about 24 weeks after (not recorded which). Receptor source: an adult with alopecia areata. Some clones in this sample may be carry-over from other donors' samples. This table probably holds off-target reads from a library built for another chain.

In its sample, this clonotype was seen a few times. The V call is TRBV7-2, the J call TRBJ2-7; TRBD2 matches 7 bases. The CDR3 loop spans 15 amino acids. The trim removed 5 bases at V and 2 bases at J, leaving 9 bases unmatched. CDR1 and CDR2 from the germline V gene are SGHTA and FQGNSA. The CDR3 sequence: CASSPYESGTYEQYF. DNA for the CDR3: TGTGCCAGCAGCCCGTATGAGAGCGGGACCTACGAGCAGTACTTC.

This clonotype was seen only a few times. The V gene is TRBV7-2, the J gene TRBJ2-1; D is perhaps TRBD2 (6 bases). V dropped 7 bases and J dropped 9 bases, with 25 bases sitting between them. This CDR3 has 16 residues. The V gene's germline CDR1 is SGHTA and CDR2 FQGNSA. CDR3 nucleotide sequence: TGTGCCAGCACCCCGCGGGGCGGGGCATGGACGGGTGAGCAGTTCTTC. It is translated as CASTPRGGAWTGEQFF. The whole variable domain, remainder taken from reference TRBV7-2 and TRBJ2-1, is GAGVSQSPSNKVTEKGKDVELRCDPISGHTALYWYRQSLGQGLEFLIYFQGNSAPDKSGLPSDRFSAERTGGSVSTLTIQRTQQEDSAVYLCASTPRGGAWTGEQFFGPGTRLTVL.

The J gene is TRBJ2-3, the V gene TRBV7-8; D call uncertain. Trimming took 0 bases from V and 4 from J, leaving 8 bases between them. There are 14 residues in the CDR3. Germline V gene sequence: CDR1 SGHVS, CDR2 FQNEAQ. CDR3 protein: CASSLAPYSDTQYF. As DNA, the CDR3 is TGTGCCAGCAGCTTAGCGCCGTACTCAGATACGCAGTATTTT.